This T cell receptor beta chain was observed in a study of blood T cells in healthy people across ages. Study results and limitations: In long-lived donors, naive CD4+ cell counts and diversity exceeded those of aged donors.

Between the trimmed V and J ends, which lost 8 bases and 0 bases, there was a span of 10 bases. The CDR3 length is 13 residues. Together with a sample-barcoded 5' primer, a J-beta primer mix was included in a second PCR lasting about 7 to 11 cycles. TCRdb passed the 5' RACE reads through MiXCR, listing each CDR3 protein once. Among 1.5 million or so distinct CDR3 sequences listed, less than 45% were seen once. This clonotype was detected a few times. What it recognizes is unknown. The V call is TRBV12-3 or TRBV12-4, the J call TRBJ1-1, with D maybe TRBD1 (6 bases). The sequenced material came from blood. This TCR derives from a woman aged 18 to 35 in good health. DNA of the CDR3: TGTGCCAGCTACGGGGACATGAACACTGAAGCTTTCTTT. It yields the protein CASYGDMNTEAFF.